The rows below give T cell receptor beta chains drawn from one sample of a study of early T cells in non-severe SARS-CoV-2 infection. TCRdb re-called the 5' RACE reads with MiXCR, one entry per CDR3 protein. The table lists roughly 60,000 distinct CDR3 sequences, approximately 10% of them singletons, with nearly 3% in the top ten. The sample here was whole blood, taken at baseline. These receptors were obtained from an adult who was a healthcare worker with PCR-confirmed SARS-CoV-2 infection or an uninfected control (not recorded which). CDR3s leave out the opening cysteine and the closing phenylalanine or tryptophan. Each record gives: J gene, V gene, CDR3 protein.

>TRBJ2-5|TRBV20-1
SAPPPGQETQY
>TRBJ2-7|TRBV27
ASSLLGQYSYEQY
>TRBJ1-1|TRBV7-6
ASSLDLDTEAF
>TRBJ2-7|TRBV7-8
ASSLGRGLSYEQY
>TRBJ1-1|TRBV6-6
ASTKRNTEAF
>TRBJ1-2|TRBV5-1
ASSPGTAYNYGYT
>TRBJ2-1|TRBV29-1
STRQGKTEQF
>TRBJ1-2|TRBV6-5
ASNNAGQGKGYT
>TRBJ2-1|TRBV3-1
ASSPLGTSGGKQF
>TRBJ2-3|TRBV7-9
ASSLNHDTQY
>TRBJ1-1|TRBV30
AWSVIWEPMNTEAF
>TRBJ2-3|TRBV11-2
ASSLFFPGRLTDTQY
>TRBJ2-7|TRBV18
ASSQGTQGYEQY
>TRBJ2-3|TRBV12-3/TRBV12-4
ASRHSGGTDTQY
>TRBJ2-3|TRBV5-1
ASSADGGPGDTQY
>TRBJ1-4|TRBV13
ASSPGLGGTNEKLF
>TRBJ1-5|TRBV12-5
ASGTQGGGNQPQH
>TRBJ2-2|TRBV24-1
ATSDSARVGGSGELF
>TRBJ1-2|TRBV18
ASLPPGQALYT
>TRBJ1-5|TRBV13
ASSLWPGGRGNQPQH
>TRBJ1-2|TRBV29-1
SVAGGRAANYGYT
>TRBJ1-1|TRBV20-1
SARPPDRNTEAF
>TRBJ2-3|TRBV6-1
ASSGQSTDTQY
>TRBJ2-2|TRBV12-3/TRBV12-4
ASSTRDYQTGELF
>TRBJ1-2|TRBV5-1
ASSPFAQGKGGYT
>TRBJ2-7|TRBV12-3/TRBV12-4
ASSFWDNYEQY
>TRBJ1-2|TRBV12-3/TRBV12-4
ASREGFGGYT
>TRBJ2-5|TRBV20-1
SARGTAGDFQETQY
>TRBJ1-5|TRBV2
ASSGGPGGNQPQH
>TRBJ2-1|TRBV6-2/TRBV6-3
ASSYAAEQF
>TRBJ1-1|TRBV18
ASSPDRTGNGEAF
>TRBJ2-1|TRBV5-6
ASSLRQQIPEQF
>TRBJ1-5|TRBV6-2/TRBV6-3
ASTNRDAGNQPQH
>TRBJ1-1|TRBV30
AWNRGTEAF
>TRBJ2-1|TRBV5-1
ASSWGASEQF
>TRBJ2-6|TRBV2
ASSVWSPRSGANVLT
>TRBJ1-2|TRBV12-3/TRBV12-4
ASSWAASTNYGYT
>TRBJ2-2|TRBV20-1
SADSDTGELF
>TRBJ2-7|TRBV20-1
SARDRLVGPYEQY
>TRBJ1-6|TRBV20-1
SAKPGSSYNSPLH
>TRBJ2-2|TRBV5-1
ASSFRTANTGELF
>TRBJ2-3|TRBV7-6
ASSLTGRDTQY
>TRBJ1-1|TRBV12-3/TRBV12-4
ASSKSTNTEAF
>TRBJ1-2|TRBV20-1
SAKTGKGGYT
>TRBJ1-5|TRBV7-8
ASSFGDNQPQH
>TRBJ2-1|TRBV7-9
ASSVQGFHEQF
>TRBJ2-7|TRBV19
ASSDPAGGFYEQY
>TRBJ2-6|TRBV7-2
ASSRHRRSGANVLT
>TRBJ1-6|TRBV20-1
SARSGGPGGLGSPLH
>TRBJ1-1|TRBV30
AWSAGRGSGTEAF
>TRBJ1-1|TRBV20-1
SARAGDRVLSEAF
>TRBJ2-7|TRBV21-1
ASSKDRGYEDSYYEQY
>TRBJ2-7|TRBV28
ASSRGSSAYEQY
>TRBJ1-1|TRBV12-5
ASGPGQVNTEAF
>TRBJ1-1|TRBV7-2
ASSTDVPEAF